This TCR beta chain was profiled in a study of cytomegalovirus exposure and HLA in healthy donors. In the study overall: Of all 400 or so donors who were genotyped, 81% belonged to the Caucasian-associated ancestry cluster. General observations from the study: Rare TCR sequences dominated, though some public TCRs recurred in many donors. Productive rates of about 90% or about 30% were seen for most TCR beta V segments in an earlier analysis. It was reported in a later analysis that an Asian-associated ancestry cluster showed fewer N-insertions than the roughly 620-donor mean.

As for this clone: Its specificity is not known.

A multiplex PCR was run with 60 Vbeta primers and 13 Jbeta primers. Sequencing used immunoSEQ multiplex PCR; TCRdb keeps in-frame clones, though not all of them. The data show some 100,000 clones, approximately 82% seen once. The ends lost 3 bases at V and 7 bases at J; junction bases unmatched: 7. There are 14 residues in the CDR3. The germline gives CDR1 SGDLS, CDR2 YYNGEE. The chain joins TRBV9 to TRBJ2-1, with 7 bases fitting TRBD2. The TCR originated in a woman between 18 and 30 years old in good health and CMV-seronegative. Sequenced sample: PBMCs. CDR3 in amino acids: CASSAGDYLNEQFF. For the CDR3, the DNA is TGTGCCAGCAGCGCCGGGGACTACTTGAATGAGCAGTTCTTC.